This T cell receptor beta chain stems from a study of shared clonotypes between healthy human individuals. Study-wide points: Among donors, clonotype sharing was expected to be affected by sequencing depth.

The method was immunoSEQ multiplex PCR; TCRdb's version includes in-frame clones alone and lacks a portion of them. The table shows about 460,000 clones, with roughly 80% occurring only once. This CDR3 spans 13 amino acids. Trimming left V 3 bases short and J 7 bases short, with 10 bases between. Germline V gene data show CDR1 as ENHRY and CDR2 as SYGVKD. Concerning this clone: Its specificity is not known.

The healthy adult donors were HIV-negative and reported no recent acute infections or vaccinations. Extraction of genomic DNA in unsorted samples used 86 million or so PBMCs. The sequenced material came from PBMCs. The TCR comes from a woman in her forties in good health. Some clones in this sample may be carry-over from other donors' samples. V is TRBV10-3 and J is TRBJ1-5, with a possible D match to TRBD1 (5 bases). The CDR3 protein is CAISDGTEQPQHF. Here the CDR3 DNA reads TGTGCCATCAGTGACGGGACGGAGCAGCCCCAGCATTTT.